This is a list of T cell receptor beta chains from one sample in a study of tumor and adjacent non-tumor tissue in lung cancer. TCRdb ran MiXCR on the multiplex PCR reads and lists one entry per CDR3 protein. This sample has more than 60,000 distinct CDR3 sequences, with around 74% found just once. What was sequenced was lung tumor tissue. The source of these receptors is a woman between 45 and 65 years old with non-small cell lung cancer. Each CDR3 is given with its conserved first and last residue. D genes are given only for firm matches. Some rows have no size entry. The others give once, few or many, or a class for an expanded clone.

D gene	clone size	V gene	J gene	CDR3 protein	CDR3 DNA
TRBD1	many	TRBV4-2	TRBJ1-3	CASSRGQGEGNTIYF	TGTGCCAGCAGCCGCGGACAGGGGGAAGGAAACACCATATATTTT
.	.	TRBV7-9	TRBJ2-3	CASGSQGYNQPQYF	TGTGCCAGCGGCTCGCAGGGGTACAACCAGCCCCAGTATTTT
.	.	TRBV4-2	TRBJ2-3	CARSQAGLGKGDTQYF	TGTGCCAGGAGCCAAGCAGGGCTGGGGAAAGGAGATACGCAGTATTTT
TRBD1	medium-sized	TRBV6-5	TRBJ1-1	CASSPGTVSHTEAFF	TGTGCCAGCAGTCCCGGGACAGTCAGTCACACTGAAGCTTTCTTT
TRBD1	.	TRBV11-2	TRBJ1-2	CACDLDRGDSYTF	TGTGCCTGCGACTTAGACAGGGGTGATAGCTACACCTTC
.	many	TRBV12-3/TRBV12-4	TRBJ1-4	CASSTPGYEKLFF	TGTGCCAGCTCCACCCCGGGTTATGAAAAACTGTTTTTT
.	.	TRBV6-2/TRBV6-3	TRBJ2-1	CASSTRHSSYDEQFF	TGTGCCAGCAGCACCCGGCACAGCTCCTACGATGAGCAGTTCTTC
.	.	TRBV6-1	TRBJ2-1	CASRTVNDQFF	TGTGCCAGCAGGACTGTCAATGATCAGTTCTTC
.	medium-sized	TRBV4-1	TRBJ2-2	CASHAMNTGELFF	TGCGCCAGCCATGCCATGAACACCGGGGAGCTGTTTTTT
TRBD2	.	TRBV5-1	TRBJ2-2	CASSRGTSGTVELFF	TGCGCCAGCAGCCGAGGGACTAGCGGGACGGTGGAGCTGTTTTTT
.	.	TRBV5-5	TRBJ2-1	CASGLVGSSLNGQFF	TGTGCCAGCGGCTTGGTCGGAAGTTCCCTCAATGGGCAGTTCTTC
TRBD2	many	TRBV20-1	TRBJ2-1	CSARATSVYHNEQFF	TGCAGTGCTAGGGCGACTAGCGTATACCACAATGAGCAGTTCTTC
.	.	TRBV4-2	TRBJ1-6	CASSQSRPRSDSSYNSPLLF	TGTGCCAGCAGTCAATCTCGCCCCCGTTCCGACTCGTCCTATAATTCACCCCTCCTCTTT
TRBD1	.	TRBV12-3/TRBV12-4	TRBJ1-3	CVSSSTDRFFGYTIYF	TGTGTCAGCAGCTCTACGGACAGGTTCTTTGGATACACCATATATTTT
.	.	TRBV29-1	TRBJ1-1	CSIVPPGGNTEAFF	TGCAGCATTGTACCTCCCGGGGGTAACACTGAAGCCTTCTTT
.	.	TRBV11-1	TRBJ2-4	CASTHSGKVTKNIQYF	TGTGCCAGCACCCACTCAGGCAAGGTGACCAAAAACATTCAGTACTTC
.	once	TRBV4-1	TRBJ2-5	CASNQDTVRRETQYF	TGCGCCAGCAATCAAGATACGGTCCGTAGGGAGACCCAGTACTTC
.	.	TRBV11-2	TRBJ2-1	CASRLELSGEQFF	TGTGCCAGCAGGTTAGAGCTGAGCGGCGAGCAGTTTTTC
.	.	TRBV11-2	TRBJ1-4	CASTLDIAGSDRITNEKLFF	TGTGCCAGCACCTTAGATATCGCAGGGTCGGATAGGATCACTAATGAAAAACTGTTTTTT
.	.	TRBV11-2	TRBJ2-5	CSSSLSGEETQYF	TGTTCCAGCAGCCTTTCTGGGGAAGAGACCCAGTACTTC
TRBD2	.	TRBV4-2	TRBJ2-1	CASNQNFSGSYNEQFF	TGTGCCAGCAACCAAAATTTTAGCGGGAGTTACAATGAGCAGTTCTTC
.	.	TRBV12-3/TRBV12-4	TRBJ2-1	CVSFPGGQNLVNEQFF	TGTGTCAGCTTCCCCGGGGGACAGAACTTGGTTAATGAGCAGTTCTTC
.	.	TRBV10-1	TRBJ2-2	CAGSTGTFEELFF	TGCGCCGGCAGCACAGGGACCTTTGAGGAGTTGTTTTTT
TRBD2	many	TRBV6-5	TRBJ2-1	CASSEAGEGYNEQFF	TGTGCCAGTTCTGAAGCGGGAGAAGGCTACAATGAGCAGTTCTTC
.	.	TRBV20-1	TRBJ2-7	CSARGGALYELYF	TGCAGTGCTAGAGGGGGGGCGCTCTACGAGCTGTACTTC
.	.	TRBV4-1	TRBJ2-3	CASSQEEGDPEGSTDTQYF	TGCGCCAGTAGTCAAGAAGAGGGGGATCCGGAGGGGAGCACAGATACGCAGTATTTT
.	.	TRBV11-2	TRBJ2-1	CASGLGEFFSYNEQFF	TGTGCCAGCGGCTTGGGAGAGTTTTTCAGCTACAATGAGCAGTTCTTC
.	once	TRBV11-2	TRBJ1-1	CPSSLLVLGTEAFF	TGTCCCAGCAGCTTGTTAGTGCTGGGAACTGAAGCTTTCTTT
TRBD1	.	TRBV5-1	TRBJ1-4	CASDPGGTATNEKLFF	TGTGCCAGCGATCCTGGTGGGACAGCAACTAATGAAAAACTGTTTTTT
TRBD2	.	TRBV6-1	TRBJ2-7	CASSELLEGRESLPSCEQYF	TGTGCCAGCAGTGAATTACTGGAGGGGCGGGAGAGCCTCCCCTCCTGCGAGCAGTATTTC
.	many	TRBV6-4	TRBJ2-6	CASSDSLSGANVLTF	TGTGCCAGCAGTGACTCACTATCTGGGGCCAACGTCCTGACTTTC
TRBD1	.	TRBV11-1	TRBJ1-1	CVSSLQGDTKAFF	TGTGTCAGCAGCTTACAGGGGGACACTAAAGCTTTCTTT
TRBD1	.	TRBV6-2/TRBV6-3	TRBJ1-1	CASTSTGMNTKAFF	TGTGCCAGCACATCGACAGGGATGAACACTAAAGCTTTCTTT
.	.	TRBV6-5	TRBJ2-2	CGSCTRRPNTGELFF	TGTGGCAGCTGCACCAGGAGGCCGAATACCGGGGAGCTGTTTTTT
.	.	TRBV28	TRBJ2-1	CANTLAFQNEQFF	TGTGCCAACACCTTGGCGTTCCAGAATGAGCAGTTCTTC
.	.	TRBV19	TRBJ1-5	CASSHLGPGQPQHF	TGTGCCAGTAGTCATCTGGGCCCGGGCCAGCCCCAGCATTTT
.	few	TRBV6-1	TRBJ2-1	CARSELAGYNERFF	TGTGCCAGGAGTGAACTTGCTGGTTACAATGAGCGGTTCTTC
.	.	TRBV6-5	TRBJ1-2	CASSGDGGRGYTF	TGTGCCAGCAGTGGGGACGGAGGTAGGGGCTACACCTTC
.	.	TRBV12-3/TRBV12-4	TRBJ2-3	CASSLIRQDARYF	TGTGCCAGCAGTTTAATCAGGCAAGATGCGCGGTATTTT
TRBD1	many	TRBV28	TRBJ1-3	CASTYRGYTIYF	TGTGCCAGCACCTACAGGGGATACACCATATATTTT
.	.	TRBV5-6	TRBJ2-3	CANRLVGSAGDTQYF	TGTGCCAACAGGCTTGTCGGGAGTGCCGGGGATACGCAGTATTTT
.	.	TRBV29-1	TRBJ1-1	CIVGGGHDNIEAFF	TGCATCGTTGGGGGGGGACATGACAACATTGAAGCTTTCTTT
TRBD2	.	TRBV4-1	TRBJ2-2	CASSRATGGSGNIGELFF	TGCGCCAGCAGCCGCGCGACTGGCGGGAGCGGGAACATCGGGGAGCTGTTTTTT
.	many	TRBV5-5	TRBJ2-3	CASSLFRGTDTQYF	TGTGCCAGCAGCTTGTTTCGCGGGACAGATACGCAGTATTTT
.	.	TRBV6-2/TRBV6-3	TRBJ2-1	CVSSYIGEVDKQFF	TGTGTCAGCAGTTACATAGGGGAGGTGGACAAGCAGTTCTTC
TRBD1	.	TRBV7-9	TRBJ1-6	CASSIQGSDNLPLHF	TGTGCCAGCAGCATACAGGGGTCTGATAATTTACCCCTCCACTTT
.	many	TRBV29-1	TRBJ2-6	CSAQARLSSGANVLTF	TGCAGCGCCCAAGCCCGCCTATCCTCTGGGGCCAACGTCCTGACTTTC
TRBD1	many	TRBV20-1	TRBJ1-2	CSAYPGQEIYGYTF	TGCAGTGCGTATCCGGGACAGGAGATTTATGGCTACACCTTC
.	many	TRBV7-8	TRBJ2-1	CASRPGLGGYRVDEQFF	TGTGCCAGCCGCCCCGGACTAGGGGGATACCGGGTCGATGAGCAGTTCTTC
.	once	TRBV10-2	TRBJ2-1	CASRVSESPWGEQLF	TGCGCCAGCAGAGTTAGCGAGAGTCCGTGGGGTGAGCAGCTCTTC
.	.	TRBV5-4	TRBJ1-1	CASIFADGGTTEAFF	TGTGCCAGCATCTTCGCGGACGGGGGAACGACTGAAGCTTTCTTT
TRBD2	.	TRBV28	TRBJ2-2	CVSSLTSATGELFF	TGTGTCAGCAGTCTGACTAGCGCGACCGGGGAGCTGTTTTTT
TRBD1	.	TRBV20-1	TRBJ2-2	CSARSGTGGPGSYFF	TGCAGTGCTAGATCCGGGACAGGGGGACCGGGGAGTTATTTTTTT
.	.	TRBV12-3/TRBV12-4	TRBJ1-3	CASTKGRVAGNTIYF	TGTGCCAGCACCAAGGGCAGGGTTGCTGGAAACACCATATATTTT
.	once	TRBV5-1	TRBJ2-3	CASSLPFPGTLVGADTQYF	TGCGCCAGCAGCTTACCCTTCCCCGGGACCCTGGTGGGCGCAGATACGCAGTATTTT
.	.	TRBV11-1	TRBJ2-1	CASNSGLARGLQFF	TGTGCCAGCAACTCAGGTCTAGCGCGAGGGTTGCAGTTCTTC
.	medium-sized	TRBV10-1	TRBJ2-7	CASSMTGRDEQYF	TGCGCCAGCAGTATGACAGGGAGGGACGAGCAGTACTTC